Included here is one T cell receptor (beta chain) sequence, with context. Which antigen it targets is not known. One base away there is no much larger clone; base qualities are not given. The data were taken from a study of CD8 T cells in Susac syndrome (dated by TCRdb to about 2019). Study-wide context: The study used repertoire sequencing to test whether antigen drove CD8+ T cell activation and differentiation in Susac syndrome. Overall study outcomes, separate from this receptor: The study acknowledged that relatively few individuals were included in the TCR sequencing and HLA analysis.

RNA was extracted using the RNeasy kit, and roughly 0.45 to 1 microgram was reverse transcribed with random hexamers. The immunoSEQ multiplex PCR assay, covering 54 Vbeta and 13 Jbeta segments, was used to amplify TCR beta CDR3 regions. To correct PCR amplification bias, a synthetic template baseline was used for both primer optimization and computational correction. On the study's bioinformatics: Only productive sequences were kept, with reads annotated to V, D and J genes according to IMGT and analyzed in immunoSEQ Analyzer. Clonality was computed as one minus Shannon entropy normalized by log2 of the number of productive unique sequences. Public and private clones were assessed among the 100 most prevalent clones of each patient and control. Clones were defined as Susac-specific when absent from the healthy and MS cohorts, from 1052 published viral clones and from other ImmuneACCESS disease sequences. TCRdb reprocessing: public reads trimmed at Q25 with fastp, clones called with MiXCR, in-frame beta chains kept. Rows matching on CDR3 protein sequence are summarized as one entry with the most common DNA and genes. Clone size and V and J calls follow TCRdb, not the original study. The sample table holds 150,000 to 200,000 distinct CDR3 sequences, of which around 94% were seen once. The top ten constitute roughly 0.13% of the sample.

Including cysteine and phenylalanine, the CDR3 has 15 amino acids. Only the CDR3 DNA is retained, 45 bases long and in frame from the first base. V and J are truncated by 5 bases and 0 bases respectively, leaving an intervening sequence of 11 bases. Peripheral blood CD8+ and CD4+ T cells from healthy donors, Susac syndrome patients and multiple sclerosis patients were profiled using high-throughput TCR beta sequencing. The healthy donors served as controls matched for age and sex. Bulk CD8+ and CD4+ T cells were purified magnetically by negative isolation, whereas CD8+ TEMRA cells were enriched by FACS. Blood was drawn into EDTA tubes, processed within 24 hours, and PBMCs were isolated by density gradient centrifugation. PBMCs intended for TCR sequencing were cryopreserved in liquid nitrogen and were subsequently thawed in a 37 degrees C water bath. Purity of sorted or isolated CD4+, CD8+ and CD8+ TEMRA cells was at least 90%.

The V gene is TRBV12-3 or TRBV12-4 and the J gene is TRBJ1-5, with the D gene not clear enough to name. The origin of this receptor is a human donor in good health. The specimen was CD4+ T cells from PBMCs. The DNA sequence reads TGTGCCAGCAGTGGCCCTTCGTATAGCAATCAGCCCCAGCATTTT. It specifies CASSGPSYSNQPQHF.